This T cell receptor (beta chain) was found in a study of PD-L1 blockade in urothelial cancer. As for the study in general: Prior chemotherapy regimens per patient numbered 0 to 3.

Per the germline V gene, CDR1 is LNHDA and CDR2 is SQIVND (reference sequence). The CDR3 has 15 residues. V shed 3 bases and J 2 bases; nucleotides not matched to a gene: 7. Sequenced by immunoSEQ multiplex PCR; TCRdb stores in-frame clones only, minus some. The data hold around 56,000 clones, with roughly 86% observed a single time. This sequence originates from a man aged 50-59 years with urothelial cancer. Sequences were derived from PBMCs, sampled around atezolizumab (anti-PD-L1) treatment. The rearrangement links TRBV19 to TRBJ2-7, with TRBD2 identical over 7 bases. In DNA, the CDR3 is TGTGCCAGTAGTATTTGGAGGGAGGGGACCTACGAGCAGTACTTC. Translation gives CASSIWREGTYEQYF. Combining the CDR3 with reference TRBV19 and TRBJ2-7 gives the whole variable domain DGGITQSPKYLFRKEGQNVTLSCEQNLNHDAMYWYRQDPGQGLRLIYYSQIVNDFQKGDIAEGYSVSREKKESFPLTVTSAQKNPTAFYLCASSIWREGTYEQYFGPGTRLTVT.